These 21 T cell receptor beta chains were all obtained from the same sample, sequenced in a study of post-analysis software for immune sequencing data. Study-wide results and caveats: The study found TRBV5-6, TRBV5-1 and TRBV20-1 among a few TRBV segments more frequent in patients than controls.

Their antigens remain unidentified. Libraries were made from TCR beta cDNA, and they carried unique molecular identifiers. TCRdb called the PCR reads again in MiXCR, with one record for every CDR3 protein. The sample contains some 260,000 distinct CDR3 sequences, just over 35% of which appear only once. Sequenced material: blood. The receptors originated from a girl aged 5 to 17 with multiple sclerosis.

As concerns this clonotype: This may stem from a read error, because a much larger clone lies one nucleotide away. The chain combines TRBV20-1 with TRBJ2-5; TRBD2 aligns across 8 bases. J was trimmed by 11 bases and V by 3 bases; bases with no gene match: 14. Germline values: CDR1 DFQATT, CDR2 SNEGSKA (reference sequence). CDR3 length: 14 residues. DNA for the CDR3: TGCAGTGCTAGTGGTGATAGCGGGAACAATGAGCAGTACTTC. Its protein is CSASGDSGNNEQYF.

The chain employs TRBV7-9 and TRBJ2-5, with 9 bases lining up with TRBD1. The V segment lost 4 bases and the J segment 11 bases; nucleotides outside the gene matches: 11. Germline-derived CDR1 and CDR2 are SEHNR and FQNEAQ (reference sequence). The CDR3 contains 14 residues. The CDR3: CASSSFRDRVMQYF. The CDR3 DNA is TGTGCCAGCAGCTCATTCCGGGACAGGGTCATGCAGTACTTC.

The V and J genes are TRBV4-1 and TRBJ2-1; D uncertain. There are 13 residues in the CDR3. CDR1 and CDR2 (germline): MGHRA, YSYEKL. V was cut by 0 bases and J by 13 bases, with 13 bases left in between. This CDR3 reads CASSQDLRILQFF. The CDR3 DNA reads TGCGCCAGCAGCCAAGATTTGCGGATCCTCCAGTTCTTC.

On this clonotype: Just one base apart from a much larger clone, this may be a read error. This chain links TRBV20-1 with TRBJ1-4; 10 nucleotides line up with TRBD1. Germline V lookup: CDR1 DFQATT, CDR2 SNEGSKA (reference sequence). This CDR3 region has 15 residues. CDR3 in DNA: TGCAGTGCCGAGGGGACAGGGGCAACTAATGAAAAACGGTTTTTT. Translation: CSAEGTGATNEKRFF.

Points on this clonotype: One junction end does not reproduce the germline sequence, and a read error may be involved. This chain's CDR3 is CASSLGSGRNRPQHF. The CDR3 DNA is TGTGCCAGCAGCTTAGGGTCCGGCCGGAATCGGCCCCAGCATTTT. The chain employs TRBV7-9 and TRBJ1-5, with no clear D. Germline V gene lookup returns CDR1 SEHNR and CDR2 FQNEAQ (reference sequence). This CDR3 contains 15 residues.

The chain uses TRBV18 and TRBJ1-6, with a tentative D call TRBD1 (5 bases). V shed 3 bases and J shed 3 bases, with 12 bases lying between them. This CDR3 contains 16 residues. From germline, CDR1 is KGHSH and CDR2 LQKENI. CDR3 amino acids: CASSPIQGDYNSPLHF. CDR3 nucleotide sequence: TGTGCCAGCTCACCGATCCAGGGCGACTATAATTCACCCCTCCACTTT. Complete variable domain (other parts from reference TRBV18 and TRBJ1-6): NAGVMQNPRHLVRRRGQEARLRCSPMKGHSHVYWYRQLPEEGLKFMVYLQKENIIDESGMPKERFSAEFPKEGPSILRIQQVVRGDSAAYFCASSPIQGDYNSPLHFGNGTRLTVT.

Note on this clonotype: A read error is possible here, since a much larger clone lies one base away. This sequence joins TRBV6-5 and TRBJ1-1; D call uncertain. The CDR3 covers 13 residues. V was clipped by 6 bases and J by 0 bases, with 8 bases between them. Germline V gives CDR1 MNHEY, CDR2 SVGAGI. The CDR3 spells CASRYGLNTEAFF. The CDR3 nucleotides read TGTGCCAGCAGATATGGGTTGAACACTGAAGCTTTCTTT.

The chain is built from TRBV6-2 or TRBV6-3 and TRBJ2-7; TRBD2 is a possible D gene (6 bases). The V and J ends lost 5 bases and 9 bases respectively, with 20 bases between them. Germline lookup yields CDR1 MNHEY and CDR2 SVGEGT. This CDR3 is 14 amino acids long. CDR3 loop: CASSGGTPHLGQYF. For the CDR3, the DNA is TGTGCCAGCAGTGGCGGGACTCCCCACTTAGGGCAGTACTTC.

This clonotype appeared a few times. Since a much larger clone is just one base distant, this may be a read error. CDR3: CASSLSGLAGDWEQYF. In DNA, the CDR3 is TGTGCCAGCAGTTTATCGGGACTAGCGGGAGACTGGGAGCAGTACTTC. The chain uses TRBV28 and TRBJ2-5; 14 bases are shared with TRBD2. Trimming removed 1 base from V and 11 bases from J; junction bases left unmatched: 9. The germline V gene encodes CDR1 MDHEN and CDR2 SYDVKM. CDR3 size: 16 residues. The whole variable domain, filled in from reference TRBV28 and TRBJ2-5, reads DVKVTQSSRYLVKRTGEKVFLECVQDMDHENMFWYRQDPGLGLRLIYFSYDVKMKEKGDIPEGYSVSREKKERFSLILESASTNQTSMYLCASSLSGLAGDWEQYFGPGTRLLVL.

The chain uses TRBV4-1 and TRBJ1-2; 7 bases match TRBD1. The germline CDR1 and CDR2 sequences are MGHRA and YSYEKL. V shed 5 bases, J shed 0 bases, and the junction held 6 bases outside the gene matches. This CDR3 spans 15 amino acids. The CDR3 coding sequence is TGCGCCAGCAGCAGCCAGGGGGTAGCTAACTATGGCTACACCTTC. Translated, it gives CASSSQGVANYGYTF.

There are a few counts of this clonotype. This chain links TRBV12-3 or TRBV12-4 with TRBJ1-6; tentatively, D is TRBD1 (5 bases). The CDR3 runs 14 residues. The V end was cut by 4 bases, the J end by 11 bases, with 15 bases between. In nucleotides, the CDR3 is TGTGCCAGCAGTTACAGGACACCGGGGGCACCCCTCCACTTT. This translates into CASSYRTPGAPLHF.

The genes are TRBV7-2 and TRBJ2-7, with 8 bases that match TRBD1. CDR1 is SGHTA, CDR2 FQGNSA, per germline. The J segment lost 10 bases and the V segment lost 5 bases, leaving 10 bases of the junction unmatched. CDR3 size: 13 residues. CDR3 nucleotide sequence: TGTGCCAGCAGCCTAAAGACAGGGGTGCCCCAGTACTTC. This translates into CASSLKTGVPQYF. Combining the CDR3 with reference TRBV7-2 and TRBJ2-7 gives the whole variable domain GAGVSQSPSNKVTEKGKDVELRCDPISGHTALYWYRQSLGQGLEFLIYFQGNSAPDKSGLPSDRFSAERTGGSVSTLTIQRTQQEDSAVYLCASSLKTGVPQYFGPGTRLTVT.

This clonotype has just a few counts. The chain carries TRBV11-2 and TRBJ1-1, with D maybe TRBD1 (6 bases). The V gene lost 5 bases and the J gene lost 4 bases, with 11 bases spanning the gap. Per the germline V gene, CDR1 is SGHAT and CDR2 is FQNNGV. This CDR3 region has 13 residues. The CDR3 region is CASSTTGFTEAFF. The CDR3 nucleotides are TGTGCCAGCAGCACTACAGGGTTCACTGAAGCTTTCTTT.

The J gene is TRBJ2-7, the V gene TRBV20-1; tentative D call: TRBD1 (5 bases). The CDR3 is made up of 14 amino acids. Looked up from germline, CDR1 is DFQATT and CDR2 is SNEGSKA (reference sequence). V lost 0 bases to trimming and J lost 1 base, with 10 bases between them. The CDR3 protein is CSARDDRLSYEQYF. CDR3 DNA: TGCAGTGCTAGAGATGACAGACTTTCCTACGAGCAGTACTTC.

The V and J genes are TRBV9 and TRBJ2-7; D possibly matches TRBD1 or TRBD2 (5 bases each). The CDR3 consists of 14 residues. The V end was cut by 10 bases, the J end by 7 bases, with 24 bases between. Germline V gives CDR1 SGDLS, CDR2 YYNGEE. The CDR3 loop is CASNPGPSYNEQYF. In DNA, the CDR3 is TGTGCCTCGAATCCGGGGCCCTCCTACAATGAGCAGTACTTC.

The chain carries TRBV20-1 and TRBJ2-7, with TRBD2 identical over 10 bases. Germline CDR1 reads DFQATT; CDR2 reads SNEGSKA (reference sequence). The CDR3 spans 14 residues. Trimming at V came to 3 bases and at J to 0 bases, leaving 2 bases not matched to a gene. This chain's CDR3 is CSASPSGSSYEQYF. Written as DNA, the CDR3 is TGCAGTGCTAGCCCTAGCGGGAGCTCCTACGAGCAGTACTTC.

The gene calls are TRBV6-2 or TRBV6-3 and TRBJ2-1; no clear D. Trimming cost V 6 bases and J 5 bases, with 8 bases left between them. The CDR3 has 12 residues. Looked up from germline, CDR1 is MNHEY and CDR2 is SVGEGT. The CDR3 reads CASRPDNNEQFF. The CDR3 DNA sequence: TGTGCCAGCAGACCAGATAACAATGAGCAGTTCTTC.

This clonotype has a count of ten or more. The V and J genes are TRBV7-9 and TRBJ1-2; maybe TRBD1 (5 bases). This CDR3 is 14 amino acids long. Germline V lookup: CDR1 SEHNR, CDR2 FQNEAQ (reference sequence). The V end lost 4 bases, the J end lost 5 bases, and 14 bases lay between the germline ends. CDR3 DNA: TGTGCCAGCAGCTCGAGACAGTCTCTTTATGGCTACACCTTC. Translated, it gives CASSSRQSLYGYTF.

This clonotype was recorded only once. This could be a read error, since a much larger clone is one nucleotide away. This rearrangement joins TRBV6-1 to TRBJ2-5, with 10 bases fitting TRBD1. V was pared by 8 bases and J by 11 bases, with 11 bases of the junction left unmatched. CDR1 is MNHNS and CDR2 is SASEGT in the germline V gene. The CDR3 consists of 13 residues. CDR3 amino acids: CASWGQGRNEQYF. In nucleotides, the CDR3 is TGTGCCAGCTGGGGACAGGGGCGGAATGAGCAGTACTTC.

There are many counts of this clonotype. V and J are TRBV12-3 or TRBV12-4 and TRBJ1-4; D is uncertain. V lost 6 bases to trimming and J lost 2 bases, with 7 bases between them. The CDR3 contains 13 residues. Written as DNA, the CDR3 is TGTGCCAGCAGCGGACGTACTAATGAAAAACTGTTTTTT. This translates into CASSGRTNEKLFF.

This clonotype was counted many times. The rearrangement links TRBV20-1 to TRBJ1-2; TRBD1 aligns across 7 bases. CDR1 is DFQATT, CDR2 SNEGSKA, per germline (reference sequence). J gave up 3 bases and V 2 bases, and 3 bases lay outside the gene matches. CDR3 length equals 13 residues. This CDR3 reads CSARPGQYYGYTF. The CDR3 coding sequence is TGCAGTGCTAGACCGGGACAGTACTATGGCTACACCTTC.